The 14 T cell receptor beta chains presented below share a single source sample, sequenced in a study of cytomegalovirus exposure and HLA in healthy donors. The PCR contained 60 Vbeta and 13 Jbeta primers. TCRdb's table, derived via immunoSEQ multiplex PCR, lists solely in-frame clones and lacks some. The sample has 70,000 to 85,000 clones, around 58% seen once. The sample was PBMCs. These receptors came from a man aged 25-45 years in good health and CMV-seropositive.

The chain couples TRBV10-2 to TRBJ1-1, with 7 bases identical to TRBD1. With V trimmed by 7 bases and J by 10 bases, 15 bases remained unmatched. Germline assignment: CDR1 WSHSY and CDR2 SAAADI. This CDR3 has 14 residues. The DNA of the CDR3 is TGCGCCAGCAAATTGACAGGGCCCTTGGTAGGAGCTTTCTTT. Protein: CASKLTGPLVGAFF.

V usage is TRBV7-2 and J usage is TRBJ1-5, with D maybe TRBD1 (5 bases). V was trimmed by 5 bases and J by 4 bases, leaving 24 bases between them. The CDR3 totals 18 residues. The V gene's germline CDR1 is SGHTA and CDR2 FQGNSA. The CDR3: CASSGSGGTVIQNQPQHF. CDR3 nucleotide sequence: TGTGCCAGCAGCGGGTCCGGAGGGACGGTCATTCAGAATCAGCCCCAGCATTTT.

Only a few counts were recorded for this clone. This chain uses TRBV5-5 with TRBJ2-3; 11 bases are a match to TRBD2. Germline assignment: CDR1 SGHKS and CDR2 YYEKEE (reference sequence). The CDR3 totals 14 residues. V lost 3 bases to trimming and J lost 6 bases; unmatched junction nucleotides: 3. The CDR3 sequence: CASSSTSGTDTQYF. The CDR3 region has the DNA TGTGCCAGCAGCTCGACTAGCGGGACCGATACGCAGTATTTT.

The chain recombines TRBV5-1 with TRBJ2-1, with 9 bases matching TRBD2. The germline CDR1 and CDR2 sequences are SGHRS and YFSETQ. CDR3 size: 16 residues. After removal of 2 bases from V and 4 bases from J, the junction contained 7 bases not matched to a gene. CDR3 sequence (DNA): TGCGCCAGCAGCTTAGCGGCGGGAGGGCGGTACAATGAGCAGTTCTTC. This gives the protein CASSLAAGGRYNEQFF.

CDR3: CASSFSFGNTIYF. As DNA, the CDR3 is TGTGCCAGCAGTTTTTCTTTCGGTAACACCATATATTTT. This chain connects TRBV28 to TRBJ1-3; D is undetermined. Looked up from germline, CDR1 is MDHEN and CDR2 is SYDVKM. V was shortened by 3 bases and J by 7 bases, with 10 bases between the two germline ends. The CDR3 totals 13 residues. The full variable domain, rest sourced from reference TRBV28 and TRBJ1-3, is DVKVTQSSRYLVKRTGEKVFLECVQDMDHENMFWYRQDPGLGLRLIYFSYDVKMKEKGDIPEGYSVSREKKERFSLILESASTNQTSMYLCASSFSFGNTIYFGEGSWLTVV.

The V gene is TRBV9, the J gene TRBJ2-7; a weak D match, TRBD1 (5 bases). There are 13 residues in the CDR3. Germline V gene data show CDR1 as SGDLS and CDR2 as YYNGEE. V was pared by 2 bases and J by 2 bases, with 8 bases between. This chain's CDR3 is CASSVSGTYEQYF. In nucleotides, the CDR3 is TGTGCCAGCAGCGTGTCAGGGACCTACGAGCAGTACTTC. The whole variable domain, remainder taken from reference TRBV9 and TRBJ2-7, is DSGVTQTPKHLITATGQRVTLRCSPRSGDLSVYWYQQSLDQGLQFLIQYYNGEERAKGNILERFSAQQFPDLHSELNLSSLELGDSALYFCASSVSGTYEQYFGPGTRLTVT.

This clone was detected only once. This CDR3 reads CSVEQGEAGEQYF. The CDR3 nucleotides are TGCAGCGTTGAACAGGGAGAAGCGGGGGAGCAGTACTTC. The J gene is TRBJ2-5, the V gene TRBV29-1, with 8 bases identical to TRBD2. Germline V gives CDR1 SQVTM, CDR2 ANQGSEA. The CDR3 length is 13 residues. The trim removed 2 bases at V and 11 bases at J, leaving 10 bases unmatched.

The J gene is TRBJ2-7, the V gene TRBV28; 11 nucleotides align to TRBD1. CDR1 MDHEN and CDR2 SYDVKM come from the germline V gene. V gave up 10 bases and J gave up 9 bases; unmatched junction bases: 8. The CDR3 covers 12 residues. Here the CDR3 DNA reads TGTGCCACGGGACAGGGGGGGTTGGCGCAGTACTTC. This codes for CATGQGGLAQYF. The full variable domain, with the rest looked up from reference TRBV28 and TRBJ2-7, is DVKVTQSSRYLVKRTGEKVFLECVQDMDHENMFWYRQDPGLGLRLIYFSYDVKMKEKGDIPEGYSVSREKKERFSLILESASTNQTSMYLCATGQGGLAQYFGPGTRLTVT.

A few counts support this clone. V gene TRBV2 combines with J gene TRBJ2-7; a weak D match, TRBD2 (6 bases). CDR1 and CDR2 (germline): SNHLY, FYNNEI. CDR3 length: 13 amino acids. Trimming shortened V by 5 bases and J by 3 bases, and 11 bases separated the two germline ends. CDR3 bases: TGTGCCAGCAGTCACCGGGGGAGCTACGAGCAGTACTTC. Protein sequence: CASSHRGSYEQYF.

The chain employs TRBV6-1 and TRBJ1-2, with D possibly matching TRBD1 (5 bases). The CDR3 has 13 residues. V was cut by 6 bases and J by 6 bases, with 14 bases left in between. Germline CDR1 MNHNS, CDR2 SASEGT. This CDR3 is CASSRVNYDGYTF. DNA of the CDR3: TGTGCCAGCAGCAGGGTAAACTATGATGGCTACACCTTC.

CDR3 region: CASSPGGGIGNTIYF. The CDR3 DNA reads TGTGCCAGCTCCCCCGGAGGAGGGATTGGAAACACCATATATTTT. V and J are TRBV18 and TRBJ1-3; the D is unclear. V lost 6 bases to trimming and J lost 3 bases, with 15 bases between them. The CDR3 has 15 residues. Germline CDR1 KGHSH, CDR2 LQKENI. The entire variable domain, with the rest obtained from reference TRBV18 and TRBJ1-3, is as follows: NAGVMQNPRHLVRRRGQEARLRCSPMKGHSHVYWYRQLPEEGLKFMVYLQKENIIDESGMPKERFSAEFPKEGPSILRIQQVVRGDSAAYFCASSPGGGIGNTIYFGEGSWLTVV.

The chain has TRBV6-1 and TRBJ1-1; D unresolved. Between the trimmed V and J ends, which lost 2 bases and 4 bases, there was a span of 17 bases. Germline CDR1 reads MNHNS; CDR2 reads SASEGT. This CDR3 has 16 amino acids. For the CDR3, the DNA is TGTGCCAGCAGTGAATCACCCGGGGTCCGTGGCACTGAAGCTTTCTTT. As protein: CASSESPGVRGTEAFF.

The CDR3 nucleotides read TGTGCCAGCAGCTTAGCCCCTAGCGGGGGGGCCCAAGATACGCAGTATTTT. It is translated as CASSLAPSGGAQDTQYF. The chain employs TRBV7-2 and TRBJ2-3; 12 positions match TRBD2. The CDR3 totals 17 residues. Germline V gene data show CDR1 as SGHTA and CDR2 as FQGNSA. Germline trimming cut 0 bases from V and 5 bases from J; bases unmatched to any gene: 6.

The rearrangement joins TRBV18 to TRBJ2-7; TRBD2 matches at 11 bases. V lost 6 bases to trimming and J lost 2 bases; unmatched junction nucleotides: 0. Germline V lookup: CDR1 KGHSH, CDR2 LQKENI. The CDR3 loop spans 13 amino acids. The CDR3 region has the DNA TGTGCCAGCTCGACTAGCGGGACCTACGAGCAGTACTTC. Translation: CASSTSGTYEQYF.